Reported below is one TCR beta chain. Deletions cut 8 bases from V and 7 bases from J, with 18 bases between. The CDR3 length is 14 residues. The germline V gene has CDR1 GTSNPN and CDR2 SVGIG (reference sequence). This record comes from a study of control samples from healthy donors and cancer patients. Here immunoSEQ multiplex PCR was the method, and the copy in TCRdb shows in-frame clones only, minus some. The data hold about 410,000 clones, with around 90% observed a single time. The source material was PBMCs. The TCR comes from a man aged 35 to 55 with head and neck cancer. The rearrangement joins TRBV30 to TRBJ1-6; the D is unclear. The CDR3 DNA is TGTGCCGCCCGACGGAGCATATGGAATTCACCCCTCCACTTT. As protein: CAARRSIWNSPLHF. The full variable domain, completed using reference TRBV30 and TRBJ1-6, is SQTIHQWPATLVQPVGSPLSLECTVEGTSNPNLYWYRQAAGRGLQLLFYSVGIGQISSEVPQNLSASRPQDRQFILSSKKLLLSDSGFYLCAARRSIWNSPLHFGNGTRLTVT.